This T cell receptor beta chain came from a study of blood T cell repertoires in COVID-19. Libraries were prepared by immunoSEQ multiplex PCR; TCRdb keeps only in-frame clonotypes and omits some of them. The repertoire includes more than 75,000 clones, around 84% of them detected once, and over 9.5% sits in the top ten. Trimming cost V 3 bases and J 7 bases, with 16 bases left between them. The CDR3 is 15 residues long. Germline V CDR1 and CDR2: LNHDA, SQIVND (reference sequence). The sample taken for sequencing was peripheral blood. This sequence joins TRBV19 and TRBJ1-5; D unclear. This receptor was obtained from a human donor in a cohort sampled during active COVID-19. The CDR3: CASSIYSGPGQPQHF. For the CDR3, the DNA is TGTGCCAGTAGTATTTATTCAGGTCCGGGACAGCCCCAGCATTTT.